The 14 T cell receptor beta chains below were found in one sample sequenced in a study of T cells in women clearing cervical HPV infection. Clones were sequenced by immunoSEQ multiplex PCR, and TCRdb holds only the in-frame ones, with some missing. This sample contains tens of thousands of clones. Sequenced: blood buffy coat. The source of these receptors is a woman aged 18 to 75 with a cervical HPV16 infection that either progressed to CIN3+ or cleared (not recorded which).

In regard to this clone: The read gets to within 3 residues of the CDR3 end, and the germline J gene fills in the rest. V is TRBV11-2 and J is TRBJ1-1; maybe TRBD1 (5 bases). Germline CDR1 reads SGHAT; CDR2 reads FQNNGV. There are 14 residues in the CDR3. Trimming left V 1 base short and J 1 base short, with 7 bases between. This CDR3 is CASSLAGGNTEAFF. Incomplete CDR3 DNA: TGTGCCAGCAGCTTAGCCGGGGGGAACACTGAA.

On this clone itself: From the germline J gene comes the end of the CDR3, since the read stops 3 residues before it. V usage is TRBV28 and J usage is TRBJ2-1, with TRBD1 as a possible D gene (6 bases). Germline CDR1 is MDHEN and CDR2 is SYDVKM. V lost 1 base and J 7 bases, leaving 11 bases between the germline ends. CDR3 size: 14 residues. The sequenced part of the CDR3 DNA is TGTGCCAGCAGTTTATTTCAGGGGAAGAATGAG. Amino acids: CASSLFQGKNE. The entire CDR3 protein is CASSLFQGKNEQFF.

The sequenced part of the CDR3 DNA is TGTGCCAGCAGCCGATCGAGCGGGAGGGCGGTCTACGAG. Amino acid sequence: CASSRSSGRAVYE. The entire CDR3 sequence reads CASSRSSGRAVYEQYF. The chain uses TRBV14 and TRBJ2-7; TRBD2 matches 10 bases. The missing CDR3 end, 3 residues past where the read stops, is filled in from the germline J gene. Trimming took 4 bases from V and 3 from J; bases not matched to a gene: 9. Germline V gene data show CDR1 as SGHDN and CDR2 as FVKESK. The CDR3 covers 16 residues.

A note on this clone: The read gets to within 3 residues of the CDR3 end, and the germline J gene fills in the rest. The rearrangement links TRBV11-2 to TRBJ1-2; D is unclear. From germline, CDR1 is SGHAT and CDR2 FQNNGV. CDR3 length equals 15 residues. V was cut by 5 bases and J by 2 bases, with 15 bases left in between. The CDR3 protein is CASSIGRLSNYGYTF. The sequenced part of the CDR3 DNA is TGTGCCAGCAGCATAGGCCGCCTGAGCAACTATGGC.

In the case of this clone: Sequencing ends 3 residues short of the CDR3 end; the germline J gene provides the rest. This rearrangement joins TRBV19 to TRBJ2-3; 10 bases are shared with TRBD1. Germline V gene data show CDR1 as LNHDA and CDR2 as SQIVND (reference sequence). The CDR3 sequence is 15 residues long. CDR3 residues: CASSYGTGAPQPQYF. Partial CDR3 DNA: TGTGCCAGTAGTTACGGGACAGGGGCCCCCCAGCCG.

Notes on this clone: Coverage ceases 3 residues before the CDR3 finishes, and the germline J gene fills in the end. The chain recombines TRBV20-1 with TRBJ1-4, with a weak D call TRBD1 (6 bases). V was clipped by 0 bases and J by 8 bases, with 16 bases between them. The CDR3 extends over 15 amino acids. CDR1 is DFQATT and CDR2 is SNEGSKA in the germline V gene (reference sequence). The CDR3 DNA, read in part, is TGCAGTGCTAGAGATTCGGGGGGCTTAGGGGAAAAA. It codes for CSARDSGGLGEK. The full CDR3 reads CSARDSGGLGEKLFF.

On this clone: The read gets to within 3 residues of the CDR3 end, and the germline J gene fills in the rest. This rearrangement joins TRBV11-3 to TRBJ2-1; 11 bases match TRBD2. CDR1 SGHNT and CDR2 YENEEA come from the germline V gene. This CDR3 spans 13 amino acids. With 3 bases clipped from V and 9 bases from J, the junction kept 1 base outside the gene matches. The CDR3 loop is CASSFTSGSEQFF. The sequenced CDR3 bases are TGTGCCAGCAGCTTTACTAGCGGGAGTGAG.

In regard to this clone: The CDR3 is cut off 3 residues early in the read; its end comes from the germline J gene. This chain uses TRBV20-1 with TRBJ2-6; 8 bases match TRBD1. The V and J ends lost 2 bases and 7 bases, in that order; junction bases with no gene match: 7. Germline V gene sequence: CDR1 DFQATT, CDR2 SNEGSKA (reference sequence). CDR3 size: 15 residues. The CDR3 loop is CSARPDRGRANVLTF. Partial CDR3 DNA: TGCAGTGCTAGACCTGACAGGGGAAGAGCCAACGTC.

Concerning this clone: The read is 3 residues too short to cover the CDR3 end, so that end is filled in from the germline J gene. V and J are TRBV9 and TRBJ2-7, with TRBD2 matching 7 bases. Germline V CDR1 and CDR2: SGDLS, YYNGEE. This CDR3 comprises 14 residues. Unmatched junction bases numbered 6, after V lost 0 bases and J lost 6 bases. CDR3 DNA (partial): TGTGCCAGCAGCGTAGGCCCTCTAGCGGCCGAG. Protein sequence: CASSVGPLAAE. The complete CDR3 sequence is CASSVGPLAAEQYF.

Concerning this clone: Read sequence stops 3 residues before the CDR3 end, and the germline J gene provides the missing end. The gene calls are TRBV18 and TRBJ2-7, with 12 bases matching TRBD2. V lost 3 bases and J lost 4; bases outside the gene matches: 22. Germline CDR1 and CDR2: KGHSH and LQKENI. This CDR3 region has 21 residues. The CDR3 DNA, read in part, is TGTGCCAGCTCACCTGCGCCGACAGACCTAGCGGGAGGGCCAAGACGTTACGAG. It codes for CASSPAPTDLAGGPRRYE. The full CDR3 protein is CASSPAPTDLAGGPRRYEQYF.

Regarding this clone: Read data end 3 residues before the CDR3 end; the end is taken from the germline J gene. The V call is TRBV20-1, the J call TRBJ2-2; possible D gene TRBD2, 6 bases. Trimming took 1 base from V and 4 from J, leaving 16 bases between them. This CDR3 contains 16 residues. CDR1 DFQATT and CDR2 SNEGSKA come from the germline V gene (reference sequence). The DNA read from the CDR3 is TGCAGTGCTAGAGTCACCCCGGGGGAGGTCACCGGGGAG. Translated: CSARVTPGEVTGE. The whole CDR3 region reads CSARVTPGEVTGELFF.

The CDR3 sequence: CASSLDFFNEQFF. The CDR3 DNA, read in part, is TGTGCCAGCAGTTTAGACTTCTTCAATGAG. The gene calls are TRBV27 and TRBJ2-1; D gene unclear. The CDR3 end is not reached by the read, which stops 3 residues before it; the germline J gene fills it in. From germline, CDR1 is MNHEY and CDR2 SMNVEV (reference sequence). The CDR3 sequence is 13 residues long. V gave up 2 bases and J gave up 6 bases, with 8 bases separating them.

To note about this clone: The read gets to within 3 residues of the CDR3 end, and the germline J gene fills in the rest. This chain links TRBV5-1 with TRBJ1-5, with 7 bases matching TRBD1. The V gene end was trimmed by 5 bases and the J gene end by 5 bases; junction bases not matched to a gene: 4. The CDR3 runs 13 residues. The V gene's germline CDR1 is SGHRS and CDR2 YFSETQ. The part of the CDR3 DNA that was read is TGCGCCAGCAGTTCCCAGGGGGATCAGCCC. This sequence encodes CASSSQGDQP. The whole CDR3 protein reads CASSSQGDQPQHF.

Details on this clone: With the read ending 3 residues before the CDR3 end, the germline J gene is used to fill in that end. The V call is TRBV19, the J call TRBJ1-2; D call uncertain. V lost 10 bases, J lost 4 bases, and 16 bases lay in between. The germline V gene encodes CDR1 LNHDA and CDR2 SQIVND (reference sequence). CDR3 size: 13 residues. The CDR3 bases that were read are TGTGCCACCGATGGCGGGTTCGGCTATGGC. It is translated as CATDGGFGYG. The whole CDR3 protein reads CATDGGFGYGYTF.